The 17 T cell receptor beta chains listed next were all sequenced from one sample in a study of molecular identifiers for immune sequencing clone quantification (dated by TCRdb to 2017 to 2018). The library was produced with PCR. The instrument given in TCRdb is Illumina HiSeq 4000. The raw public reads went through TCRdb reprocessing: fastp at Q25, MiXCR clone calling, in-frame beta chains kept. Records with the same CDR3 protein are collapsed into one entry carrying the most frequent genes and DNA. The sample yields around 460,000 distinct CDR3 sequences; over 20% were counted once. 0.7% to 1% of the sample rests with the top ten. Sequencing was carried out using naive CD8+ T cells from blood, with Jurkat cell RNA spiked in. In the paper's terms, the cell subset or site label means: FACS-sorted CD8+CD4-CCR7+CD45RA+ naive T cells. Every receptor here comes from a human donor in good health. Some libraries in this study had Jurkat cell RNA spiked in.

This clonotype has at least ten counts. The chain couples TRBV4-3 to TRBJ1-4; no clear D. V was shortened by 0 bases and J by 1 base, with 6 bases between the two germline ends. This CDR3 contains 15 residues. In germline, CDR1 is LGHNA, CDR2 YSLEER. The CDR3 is CASSQDRGTNEKLFF. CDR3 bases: TGCGCCAGCAGCCAAGATCGGGGAACTAATGAAAAACTGTTTTTT.

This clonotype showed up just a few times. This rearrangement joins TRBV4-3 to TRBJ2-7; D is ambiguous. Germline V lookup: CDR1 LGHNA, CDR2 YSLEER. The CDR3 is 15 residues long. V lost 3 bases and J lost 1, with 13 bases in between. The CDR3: CASSQTRTVSYEQYF. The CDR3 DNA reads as TGCGCCAGCAGCCAGACCCGGACGGTATCCTACGAGCAGTACTTC.

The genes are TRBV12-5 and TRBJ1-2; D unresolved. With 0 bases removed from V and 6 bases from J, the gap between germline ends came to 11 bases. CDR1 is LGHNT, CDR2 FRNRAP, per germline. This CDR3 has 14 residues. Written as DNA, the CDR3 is TGTGCTAGTGGTTTGGTACGGGGTCCAGATGGCTACACCTTC. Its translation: CASGLVRGPDGYTF.

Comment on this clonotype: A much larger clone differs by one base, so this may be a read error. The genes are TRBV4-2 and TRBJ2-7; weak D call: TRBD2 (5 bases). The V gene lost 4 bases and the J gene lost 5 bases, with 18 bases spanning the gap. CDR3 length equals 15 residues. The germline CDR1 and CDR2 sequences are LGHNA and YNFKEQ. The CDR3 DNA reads TGTGCCAGCAGCCGAGAAGGGCAGCCCGGGGACGAGCAGTACTTC. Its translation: CASSREGQPGDEQYF.

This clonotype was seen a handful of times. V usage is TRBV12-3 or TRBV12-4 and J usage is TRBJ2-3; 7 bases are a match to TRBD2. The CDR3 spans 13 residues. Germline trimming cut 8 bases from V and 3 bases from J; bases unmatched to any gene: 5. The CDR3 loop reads CASHGLGTDTQYF. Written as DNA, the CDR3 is TGTGCCAGCCACGGACTAGGTACAGATACGCAGTATTTT.

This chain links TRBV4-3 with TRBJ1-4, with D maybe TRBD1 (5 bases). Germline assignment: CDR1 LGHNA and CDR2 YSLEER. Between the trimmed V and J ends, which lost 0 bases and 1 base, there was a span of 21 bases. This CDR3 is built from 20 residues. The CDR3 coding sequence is TGCGCCAGCAGCCAAGATCTTGGCAGGGTGTTCTATGGAACTAATGAAAAACTGTTTTTT. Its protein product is CASSQDLGRVFYGTNEKLFF.

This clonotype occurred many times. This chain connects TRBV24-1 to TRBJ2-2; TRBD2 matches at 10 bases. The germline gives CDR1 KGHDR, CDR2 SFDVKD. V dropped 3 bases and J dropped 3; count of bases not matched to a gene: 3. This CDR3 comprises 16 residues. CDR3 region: CATSDGGTSDTGELFF. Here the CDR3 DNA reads TGTGCCACCAGTGATGGAGGGACTAGCGACACCGGGGAGCTGTTTTTT.

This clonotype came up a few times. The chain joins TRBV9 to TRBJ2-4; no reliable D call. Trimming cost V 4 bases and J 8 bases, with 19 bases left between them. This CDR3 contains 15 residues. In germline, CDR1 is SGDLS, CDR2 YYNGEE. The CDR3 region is CASSPGNPPLHIQYF. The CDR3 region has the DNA TGTGCCAGCAGCCCGGGTAATCCCCCGCTACACATTCAGTACTTC.

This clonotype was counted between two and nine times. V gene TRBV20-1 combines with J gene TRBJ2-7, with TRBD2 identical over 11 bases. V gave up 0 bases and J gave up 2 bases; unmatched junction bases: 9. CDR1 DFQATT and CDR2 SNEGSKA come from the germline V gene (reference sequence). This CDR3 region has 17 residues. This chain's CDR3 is CSARDPQLAGDPYEQYF. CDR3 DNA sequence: TGCAGTGCTAGAGATCCTCAACTAGCGGGGGACCCCTACGAGCAGTACTTC.

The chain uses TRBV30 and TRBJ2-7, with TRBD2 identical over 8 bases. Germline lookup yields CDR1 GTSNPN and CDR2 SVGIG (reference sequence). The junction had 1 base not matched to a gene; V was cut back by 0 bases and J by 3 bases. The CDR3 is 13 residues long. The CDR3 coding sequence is TGTGCCTGGAGTGTGGGACTAGGCTACGAGCAGTACTTC. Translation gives CAWSVGLGYEQYF.

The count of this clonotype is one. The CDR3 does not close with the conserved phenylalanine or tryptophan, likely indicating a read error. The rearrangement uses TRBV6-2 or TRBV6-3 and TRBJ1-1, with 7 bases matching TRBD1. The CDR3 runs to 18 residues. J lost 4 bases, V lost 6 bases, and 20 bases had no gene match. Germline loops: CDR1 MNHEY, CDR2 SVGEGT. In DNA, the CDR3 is TGTGCCAGCAGCCTTCACCCTGGACAGGCTGGTTGGGGCACTGAAGCTTTCTCT. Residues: CASSLHPGQAGWGTEAFS.

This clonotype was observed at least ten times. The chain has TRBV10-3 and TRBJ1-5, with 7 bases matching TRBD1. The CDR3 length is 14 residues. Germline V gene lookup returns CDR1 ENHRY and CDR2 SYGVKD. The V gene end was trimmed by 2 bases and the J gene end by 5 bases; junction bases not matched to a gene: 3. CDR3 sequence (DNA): TGTGCCATCAGTGAGGGACAGGATTATCAGCCCCAGCATTTT. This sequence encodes CAISEGQDYQPQHF.

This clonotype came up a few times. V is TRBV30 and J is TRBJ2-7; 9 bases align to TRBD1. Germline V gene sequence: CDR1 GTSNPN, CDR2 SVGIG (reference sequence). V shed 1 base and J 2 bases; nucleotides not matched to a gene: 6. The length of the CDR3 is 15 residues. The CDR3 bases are TGTGCCTGGAGTGACCGGACAGGGGTCGCCTACGAGCAGTACTTC. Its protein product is CAWSDRTGVAYEQYF.

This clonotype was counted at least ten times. The CDR3 protein is CASSLDQGAGTEAFF. CDR3 in DNA: TGTGCCAGCAGCTTAGATCAGGGGGCCGGCACTGAAGCTTTCTTT. The gene calls are TRBV7-9 and TRBJ1-1, with TRBD1 matching 8 bases. Looked up from germline, CDR1 is SEHNR and CDR2 is FQNEAQ (reference sequence). The J segment lost 4 bases and the V segment lost 1 base, leaving 5 bases of the junction unmatched. The CDR3 has 15 residues. Full variable domain (missing parts from reference TRBV7-9 and TRBJ1-1): DTGVSQNPRHKITKRGQNVTFRCDPISEHNRLYWYRQTLGQGPEFLTYFQNEAQLEKSRLLSDRFSAERPKGSFSTLEIQRTEQGDSAMYLCASSLDQGAGTEAFFGQGTRLTVV.

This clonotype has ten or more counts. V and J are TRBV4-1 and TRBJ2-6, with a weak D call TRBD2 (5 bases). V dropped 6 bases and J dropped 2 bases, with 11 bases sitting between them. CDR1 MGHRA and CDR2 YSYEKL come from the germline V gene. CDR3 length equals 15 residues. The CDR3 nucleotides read TGCGCCAGCAGGACGGACTTGACTGGGGCCAACGTCCTGACTTTC. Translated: CASRTDLTGANVLTF.

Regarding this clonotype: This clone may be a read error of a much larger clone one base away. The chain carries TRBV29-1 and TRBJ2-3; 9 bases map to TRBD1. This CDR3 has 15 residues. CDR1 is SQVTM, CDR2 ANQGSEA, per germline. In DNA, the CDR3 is TGCGGCGTTGACGGGACAGGGATGGGCACAGATACGCAGTATTTT. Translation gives CGVDGTGMGTDTQYF.

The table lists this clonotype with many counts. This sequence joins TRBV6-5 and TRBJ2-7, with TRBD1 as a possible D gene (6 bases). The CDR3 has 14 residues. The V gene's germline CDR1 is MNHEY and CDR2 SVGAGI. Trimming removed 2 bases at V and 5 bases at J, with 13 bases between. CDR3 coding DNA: TGTGCCAGCAGTTACCACACAGGGTTGGACGAGCAGTACTTC. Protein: CASSYHTGLDEQYF.